This T cell receptor beta chain was captured in a study of blood T cell repertoires in COVID-19. Study overall: The analysed material was cDNA or gDNA that came from T cells, B-cell-depleted T cells, or PBMCs.

Original data processing: Nucleated cell counts were estimated from reference gene primer amplification. TCRdb keeps only in-frame clones here, not all; method: immunoSEQ multiplex PCR. The DNA was the basis for D and trimming; V, J and clone size are from that table. The sample records 300,000 to 350,000 clones, 70% to 90% being singletons. Recovery among Cohort 3 donors was established by two negative PCRs, clearance, or symptom resolution. This receptor was identified in a man aged 25 to 40 who had recovered from COVID-19. The sequencing input was PBMCs or T cells enriched from blood (not recorded which).

CDR3 bases: TGTGCCAGCAGTGAATCCAGGGGGCTGGCCACTGAAGCTTTCTTT. Translation: CASSESRGLATEAFF. The chain recombines TRBV2 with TRBJ1-1; 8 bases fit TRBD1. J was trimmed by 4 bases and V by 2 bases; bases with no gene match: 6. Germline V gene lookup returns CDR1 SNHLY and CDR2 FYNNEI. The length of the CDR3 is 15 residues.